Listed here are 28 T cell receptor beta chains from one sample, sequenced in a study of blood T cell repertoires in COVID-19. Clones were sequenced by immunoSEQ multiplex PCR, and TCRdb holds only the in-frame ones, with some missing. The sample has 50,000 or so clones, around 80% seen once. Sequenced input: peripheral blood. Every receptor here comes from a man in his forties with acute or convalescent COVID-19.

The chain has TRBV27 and TRBJ2-5; possibly TRBD2 for D (6 bases). Germline V gives CDR1 MNHEY, CDR2 SMNVEV (reference sequence). With 5 bases removed from V and 1 base from J, the gap between germline ends came to 14 bases. The CDR3 loop spans 15 amino acids. The CDR3 is CASSPRLGGQETQYF. The DNA of the CDR3 is TGTGCCAGCAGTCCGCGCTTGGGGGGCCAAGAGACCCAGTACTTC.

The rearrangement uses TRBV13 and TRBJ1-2, with 8 positions matching TRBD1. The length of the CDR3 is 13 residues. Trimming at V came to 4 bases and at J to 6 bases, leaving 4 bases not matched to a gene. Germline assignment: CDR1 PRHDT and CDR2 FYEKMQ (reference sequence). CDR3 sequence reads: CASSSGGRDGYTF. The CDR3 bases are TGTGCCAGCAGCTCAGGGGGCAGGGATGGCTACACCTTC.

The chain combines TRBV27 with TRBJ2-2; 10 nucleotides match TRBD2. CDR1 and CDR2 (germline): MNHEY, SMNVEV (reference sequence). Trimming removed 2 bases from V and 8 bases from J; junction bases left unmatched: 2. The CDR3 totals 14 residues. The CDR3 DNA is TGTGCCAGCAGTTTACTAGCGGGAGAAGGGGAGCTGTTTTTT. Its protein product is CASSLLAGEGELFF.

The CDR3 DNA sequence: TGCGCCAGCAGCTTCGGACAGGGAGGGACTGAAGCTTTCTTT. This sequence encodes CASSFGQGGTEAFF. J is TRBJ1-1 and V is TRBV5-1, with 8 bases that match TRBD1. Germline values: CDR1 SGHRS, CDR2 YFSETQ. The CDR3 sequence is 14 residues long. The ends lost 2 bases at V and 5 bases at J; junction bases unmatched: 5.

The chain uses TRBV5-4 and TRBJ2-6, with TRBD1 identical over 9 bases. Germline V gene data show CDR1 as SGHNT and CDR2 as YYREEE (reference sequence). The V segment lost 6 bases and the J segment 1 base; nucleotides outside the gene matches: 11. The CDR3 totals 18 residues. CDR3 in DNA: TGTGCCAGCACCCCCGGACAGGGGTTGAGTTCTGGGGCCAACGTCCTGACTTTC. It specifies CASTPGQGLSSGANVLTF.

V is TRBV19 and J is TRBJ1-5; D is perhaps TRBD1 (5 bases). CDR1 is LNHDA and CDR2 is SQIVND in the germline V gene (reference sequence). V lost 4 bases, J lost 4 bases, and 5 bases lay in between. The CDR3 totals 12 residues. The CDR3 loop is CASSRQNQPQHF. The CDR3 DNA is TGTGCCAGTAGTAGACAGAATCAGCCCCAGCATTTT.

The chain is built from TRBV5-5 and TRBJ1-3; the D gene is possibly TRBD1 (6 bases). The CDR3 loop spans 15 amino acids. Trimming took 1 base from V and 4 from J, leaving 12 bases between them. The V gene's germline CDR1 is SGHKS and CDR2 YYEKEE (reference sequence). CDR3 region: CASSLLGGRGNTIYF. The CDR3 nucleotides read TGTGCCAGCAGCTTGTTGGGGGGGCGAGGAAACACCATATATTTT.

The V and J genes are TRBV5-1 and TRBJ1-4; a possible D gene is TRBD1 (6 bases). Trimming left V 5 bases short and J 0 bases short, with 8 bases between. The CDR3 extends over 14 amino acids. Germline CDR1 reads SGHRS; CDR2 reads YFSETQ. The CDR3 nucleotides read TGCGCCAGCAGAAGACAGGCAACTAATGAAAAACTGTTTTTT. Encoded protein: CASRRQATNEKLFF.

The genes are TRBV2 and TRBJ1-2; D gene ambiguous. The CDR3 has 11 amino acids. CDR1 and CDR2 (germline): SNHLY, FYNNEI. V shed 6 bases and J shed 1 base, with 3 bases lying between them. The chain's CDR3 is CASSGNYGYTF. The CDR3 DNA reads as TGTGCCAGCAGCGGTAACTATGGCTACACCTTC.

This chain links TRBV5-1 with TRBJ2-4, with TRBD1 matching 9 bases. Germline V CDR1 and CDR2: SGHRS, YFSETQ. Losses at the gene ends were 3 bases for V and 8 bases for J; bases not matched to a gene: 6. The CDR3 contains 14 residues. For the CDR3, the DNA is TGCGCCAGCAGCTCAGGACAGGGGCTAGACATTCAGTACTTC. Its protein is CASSSGQGLDIQYF.

The chain has TRBV12-3 or TRBV12-4 and TRBJ1-2; 7 positions match TRBD1. J was trimmed by 5 bases and V by 6 bases; bases with no gene match: 6. The CDR3 covers 13 residues. This CDR3 reads CASSTGTVYGYTF. The CDR3 DNA reads TGTGCCAGCAGCACCGGGACAGTTTATGGCTACACCTTC.

V is TRBV5-6 and J is TRBJ1-5; D may be TRBD1 (5 bases). Germline V gives CDR1 SGHDT, CDR2 YYEEEE. The ends were cut back, 3 bases at V and 7 bases at J, with 14 bases in the middle. There are 14 residues in the CDR3. Written as DNA, the CDR3 is TGTGCCAGCAGCTCGCTGGGGGGAGGACAGCCCCAGCATTTT. This sequence encodes CASSSLGGGQPQHF.

The rearrangement joins TRBV5-1 to TRBJ1-1; D call uncertain. Looked up from germline, CDR1 is SGHRS and CDR2 is YFSETQ. This CDR3 has 16 amino acids. V was trimmed by 2 bases and J by 3 bases, leaving 17 bases between them. CDR3: CASSFGLGSEDTEAFF. DNA for the CDR3: TGCGCCAGCAGCTTTGGACTAGGGTCAGAGGACACTGAAGCTTTCTTT.

The V call is TRBV7-9, the J call TRBJ1-2; possibly TRBD1 for D (5 bases). Trimming pared 1 base from V and 4 bases from J, leaving 10 bases between. This CDR3 contains 14 residues. Germline V gene sequence: CDR1 SEHNR, CDR2 FQNEAQ (reference sequence). CDR3 region: CASSLGHGGYGYTF. Here the CDR3 DNA reads TGTGCCAGCAGCTTAGGTCACGGGGGCTATGGCTACACCTTC.

The chain is built from TRBV27 and TRBJ2-1; no clear D. The CDR3 runs to 14 residues. The germline gives CDR1 MNHEY, CDR2 SMNVEV (reference sequence). Trimming took off 2 bases at V and 2 bases at J, with 7 bases between the two ends. The CDR3, as DNA: TGTGCCAGCAGTTTAGGCTCAGCCTACAATGAGCAGTTCTTC. Residues: CASSLGSAYNEQFF.

The rearrangement links TRBV12-3 or TRBV12-4 to TRBJ2-7; possible D gene TRBD2, 5 bases. V lost 3 bases and J lost 0, with 6 bases in between. This CDR3 spans 13 amino acids. DNA for the CDR3: TGTGCCAGCAGTTTCGGGGACTCCTACGAGCAGTACTTC. It specifies CASSFGDSYEQYF.

The V call is TRBV3-1 (or the pseudogene TRBV3-2), the J call TRBJ1-5, with D unresolved. In germline, CDR1 is LGHDT, CDR2 YNNKEL (reference sequence). V was shortened by 2 bases and J by 1 base, with 9 bases between the two germline ends. This CDR3 region has 15 residues. CDR3 DNA sequence: TGTGCCAGCAGCCAAACTTCCGGGAGCAATCAGCCCCAGCATTTT. Translation: CASSQTSGSNQPQHF.

V usage is TRBV27 and J usage is TRBJ2-7; 10 nucleotides line up with TRBD1. The CDR3 consists of 17 residues. Germline V lookup: CDR1 MNHEY, CDR2 SMNVEV (reference sequence). V lost 2 bases to trimming and J lost 2 bases; unmatched junction nucleotides: 9. The CDR3 DNA sequence: TGTGCCAGCAGTTTACTCGGGACAGGGGAAGGGACCTACGAGCAGTACTTC. Translated: CASSLLGTGEGTYEQYF.

The chain carries TRBV3-1 (or the pseudogene TRBV3-2) and TRBJ1-2; 8 bases agree with TRBD1. V was pared by 3 bases and J by 8 bases, with 8 bases of the junction left unmatched. CDR3 length equals 14 residues. Germline assignment: CDR1 LGHDT and CDR2 YNNKEL (reference sequence). In nucleotides, the CDR3 is TGTGCCAGCAGCCATAGTAACAGGGGGGGAGGCTACACCTTC. It codes for CASSHSNRGGGYTF.

The V and J genes are TRBV6-2 or TRBV6-3 and TRBJ2-4, with D maybe TRBD1 (6 bases). The CDR3 has 14 residues. Germline V lookup: CDR1 MNHEY, CDR2 SVGEGT. The germline V and J ends were trimmed by 5 bases and 0 bases, with 8 bases remaining between them. CDR3 protein: CASSDRTAKNIQYF. DNA for the CDR3: TGTGCCAGCAGTGACAGGACAGCCAAAAACATTCAGTACTTC.

The J gene is TRBJ1-5, the V gene TRBV15, with D perhaps matching TRBD1 (6 bases). Germline V lookup: CDR1 LNHNV, CDR2 YYDKDF (reference sequence). There are 16 residues in the CDR3. Between the trimmed V and J ends, which lost 0 bases and 8 bases, there was a span of 17 bases. The CDR3 is CATSRDRGPLEKPQHF. The CDR3 bases are TGTGCCACCAGCAGAGACAGGGGCCCCCTCGAGAAGCCCCAGCATTTT.

To note about this clone: The germline gene is not matched at one end of the junction; a read error may be the cause. The chain uses TRBV3-1 (or the pseudogene TRBV3-2) and TRBJ2-3; D not certain. The CDR3 is 13 residues long. CDR1 is LGHDT, CDR2 YNNKEL, per germline (reference sequence). This chain's CDR3 is CASSQERSDKQYF. CDR3 DNA: TGTGCCAGCAGCCAAGAAAGAAGCGATAAGCAGTATTTT.

The genes are TRBV14 and TRBJ1-2; a weak D match, TRBD1 (5 bases). Trimming took 2 bases from V and 0 from J, leaving 7 bases between them. The CDR3 length is 14 residues. The germline CDR1 and CDR2 sequences are SGHDN and FVKESK. The DNA of the CDR3 is TGTGCCAGCAGCCAACAGGGATCTAACTATGGCTACACCTTC. This gives the protein CASSQQGSNYGYTF. Combining the CDR3 with reference TRBV14 and TRBJ1-2 gives the whole variable domain EAGVTQFPSHSVIEKGQTVTLRCDPISGHDNLYWYRRVMGKEIKFLLHFVKESKQDESGMPNNRFLAERTGGTYSTLKVQPAELEDSGVYFCASSQQGSNYGYTFGSGTRLTVV.

V gene TRBV18 combines with J gene TRBJ2-6; TRBD1 aligns across 9 bases. The V segment lost 3 bases and the J segment 2 bases; nucleotides outside the gene matches: 17. The CDR3 length is 21 residues. CDR1 and CDR2 (germline): KGHSH, LQKENI. The CDR3 sequence is CASSPRSITGQGDPGANVLTF. The DNA for the CDR3 is TGTGCCAGCTCACCTCGGTCAATAACGGGACAGGGAGATCCTGGGGCCAACGTCCTGACTTTC.

V gene TRBV6-6 combines with J gene TRBJ1-2, with a tentative D call TRBD1 (5 bases). CDR3 length: 14 residues. CDR1 is MNHNY and CDR2 is SVGAGI in the germline V gene (reference sequence). V was cut by 2 bases and J by 8 bases, with 15 bases left in between. For the CDR3, the DNA is TGTGCCAGCAGTTACGGCACCAGGGTTTCCGGCTACACCTTC. This sequence encodes CASSYGTRVSGYTF.

This chain joins TRBV19 and TRBJ2-1, with D possibly TRBD2 on 5 matching bases. CDR1 is LNHDA and CDR2 is SQIVND in the germline V gene (reference sequence). The CDR3 spans 15 residues. The V gene lost 8 bases and the J gene lost 5 bases, with 19 bases spanning the gap. CDR3 nucleotide sequence: TGTGCCAGTGCGCTTTCCGGGAACTATAACAATGAGCAGTTCTTC. It codes for CASALSGNYNNEQFF.

V usage is TRBV10-3 and J usage is TRBJ1-3; possibly TRBD1 for D (5 bases). With 5 bases removed from V and 2 bases from J, the gap between germline ends came to 7 bases. The CDR3 is 13 amino acids. Germline V CDR1 and CDR2: ENHRY, SYGVKD. The CDR3 DNA sequence: TGTGCCATCAGTTCAGGGACTGGAAACACCATATATTTT. As protein: CAISSGTGNTIYF.

The V and J genes are TRBV27 and TRBJ2-3, with TRBD2 matching over 13 bases. CDR1 is MNHEY, CDR2 SMNVEV, per germline (reference sequence). This CDR3 contains 17 residues. Germline trimming cut 7 bases from V and 1 base from J; bases unmatched to any gene: 8. The CDR3 here is CASTRTSGRVGTDTQYF. The CDR3, as DNA: TGTGCCAGCACGAGGACTAGCGGGAGAGTCGGCACAGATACGCAGTATTTT.